These 28 T cell receptor beta chains share one sample of origin, sequenced in a study of T cell responses to AZD1222 COVID-19 vaccine. Sequencing was performed with immunoSEQ multiplex PCR; in TCRdb, only in-frame clones are kept and a portion is missing. The repertoire holds 150,000 or so clones, more than 85% seen once, with about 1.5% in the top ten. The source material was peripheral blood, sampled on day 0 of AZD1222 vaccination. These receptors all come from an adult in good health.

The chain uses TRBV5-5 and TRBJ1-1; TRBD1 is a possible D gene (5 bases). In germline, CDR1 is SGHKS, CDR2 YYEKEE (reference sequence). The CDR3 loop spans 14 amino acids. V lost 2 bases and J lost 2, with 10 bases in between. The DNA for the CDR3 is TGTGCCAGCAGCTTTGGGGGACTTAACACTGAAGCTTTCTTT. This codes for CASSFGGLNTEAFF.

This clone was seen only once. This chain joins TRBV10-3 and TRBJ2-2; 10 bases are a match to TRBD2. The V gene's germline CDR1 is ENHRY and CDR2 SYGVKD. CDR3 length: 16 amino acids. The V gene end was trimmed by 5 bases and the J gene end by 4 bases; junction bases not matched to a gene: 7. This CDR3 reads CAISSKSGRVTGELFF. CDR3 coding DNA: TGTGCCATCAGTTCTAAAAGCGGGAGGGTCACCGGGGAGCTGTTTTTT.

The chain uses TRBV29-1 and TRBJ2-5, with 13 bases matching TRBD2. Trimming removed 3 bases from V and 5 bases from J; junction bases left unmatched: 9. There are 16 residues in the CDR3. Germline-derived CDR1 and CDR2 are SQVTM and ANQGSEA. CDR3 sequence reads: CSVDAGTSGAWETQYF. The CDR3, as DNA: TGCAGCGTTGATGCCGGGACTAGCGGGGCTTGGGAGACCCAGTACTTC.

The J gene is TRBJ2-3, the V gene TRBV6-5; TRBD1 matches 9 bases. Germline V lookup: CDR1 MNHEY, CDR2 SVGAGI. Trimming cost V 6 bases and J 5 bases; bases outside gene matches: 6. The CDR3 consists of 14 residues. The CDR3 DNA follows: TGTGCCAGCAGGCAACAGGGGGCCGGAGATACGCAGTATTTT. This codes for CASRQQGAGDTQYF.

The CDR3 nucleotides read TGCGCCAGCAGCTTGAACTATGGCTACACCTTC. This codes for CASSLNYGYTF. The chain couples TRBV5-1 to TRBJ1-2; no firm D call. CDR3 length equals 11 residues. V was trimmed by 1 base and J by 2 bases, leaving 0 bases between them. Germline CDR1 reads SGHRS; CDR2 reads YFSETQ.

This chain joins TRBV7-9 and TRBJ1-6; 8 bases line up with TRBD1. The CDR3 is 18 residues long. Germline loops: CDR1 SEHNR, CDR2 FQNEAQ (reference sequence). The V and J ends lost 5 bases and 8 bases, in that order; junction bases with no gene match: 17. The chain's CDR3 is CASSVGQGLALADSPLHF. In nucleotides, the CDR3 is TGTGCCAGCAGCGTTGGACAGGGCTTAGCTCTTGCTGATTCACCCCTCCACTTT. The variable domain in full, with the rest retrieved from reference TRBV7-9 and TRBJ1-6, is DTGVSQNPRHKITKRGQNVTFRCDPISEHNRLYWYRQTLGQGPEFLTYFQNEAQLEKSRLLSDRFSAERPKGSFSTLEIQRTEQGDSAMYLCASSVGQGLALADSPLHFGNGTRLTVT.

The J gene is TRBJ2-3, the V gene TRBV6-5; 9 bases are a match to TRBD2. The V gene's germline CDR1 is MNHEY and CDR2 SVGAGI. This CDR3 spans 14 amino acids. Losses at the gene ends were 8 bases for V and 1 base for J; bases not matched to a gene: 4. The CDR3 sequence is CASGERGGTDTQYF. The CDR3 DNA reads TGTGCCAGCGGGGAGCGGGGGGGCACAGATACGCAGTATTTT.

The V call is TRBV11-2, the J call TRBJ2-7, with D perhaps matching TRBD2 (5 bases). CDR1 SGHAT and CDR2 FQNNGV come from the germline V gene. V lost 1 base and J lost 1, with 11 bases in between. The CDR3 consists of 15 residues. Written as DNA, the CDR3 is TGTGCCAGCAGCTTAGCCTTGGGAGCTTCCTACGAGCAGTACTTC. It translates to CASSLALGASYEQYF. Full variable domain (rest looked up from reference TRBV11-2 and TRBJ2-7): EAGVAQSPRYKIIEKRQSVAFWCNPISGHATLYWYQQILGQGPKLLIQFQNNGVVDDSQLPKDRFSAERLKGVDSTLKIQPAKLEDSAVYLCASSLALGASYEQYFGPGTRLTVT.

V usage is TRBV27 and J usage is TRBJ2-7, with 11 positions matching TRBD1. Trimming cost V 3 bases and J 2 bases; bases outside gene matches: 0. The CDR3 has 14 residues. Germline loops: CDR1 MNHEY, CDR2 SMNVEV (reference sequence). This CDR3 is CASSLGQGAYEQYF. The CDR3 DNA is TGTGCCAGCAGTTTGGGACAGGGGGCCTACGAGCAGTACTTC.

CDR3 DNA sequence: TGTGCCAGCAGTTTAGGGTCGTCGGAGACCCAGTACTTC. Amino acid sequence: CASSLGSSETQYF. The chain has TRBV12-3 or TRBV12-4 and TRBJ2-5, with D hard to call. CDR3 length: 13 residues. The V gene lost 1 base and the J gene lost 5 bases, with 8 bases spanning the gap.

The chain employs TRBV5-8 and TRBJ2-1, with unresolved D. The germline CDR1 and CDR2 sequences are SGHTS and YDEGEE. This CDR3 region has 15 residues. With 6 bases removed from V and 6 bases from J, the gap between germline ends came to 19 bases. CDR3 sequence: CASTLRLRSLNEQFF. The CDR3 nucleotides are TGTGCCAGCACCCTCAGACTCCGGTCCCTCAATGAGCAGTTCTTC.

The V and J genes are TRBV4-2 and TRBJ2-1, with TRBD2 identical over 12 bases. V lost 0 bases and J lost 4; bases outside the gene matches: 10. Germline loops: CDR1 LGHNA, CDR2 YNFKEQ. CDR3 length equals 19 residues. CDR3: CASSQDKGQLAGGYNEQFF. CDR3 sequence (DNA): TGTGCCAGCAGCCAAGATAAAGGGCAACTAGCGGGGGGTTACAATGAGCAGTTCTTC.

Only one count was recorded for this clone. The J gene is TRBJ1-6, the V gene TRBV2; perhaps TRBD1 as D (5 bases). Deletions cut 8 bases from V and 10 bases from J, with 15 bases between. CDR3 length: 13 amino acids. The germline V gene encodes CDR1 SNHLY and CDR2 FYNNEI. This chain's CDR3 is CASVRGRGSPLHF. The DNA for the CDR3 is TGTGCCAGCGTGCGGGGGAGGGGCTCACCCCTCCACTTT. Filled out from reference TRBV2 and TRBJ1-6, the complete variable domain reads EPEVTQTPSHQVTQMGQEVILRCVPISNHLYFYWYRQILGQKVEFLVSFYNNEISEKSEIFDDQFSVERPDGSNFTLKIRSTKLEDSAMYFCASVRGRGSPLHFGNGTRLTVT.

This clone turned up a few times. This chain connects TRBV6-2 or TRBV6-3 to TRBJ2-2, with D perhaps TRBD2 (6 bases). Between the trimmed V and J ends, which lost 4 bases and 4 bases, there was a span of 10 bases. The CDR3 is 14 residues long. Looked up from germline, CDR1 is MNHEY and CDR2 is SVGEGT. This CDR3 reads CASSWPGVTGELFF. The CDR3 coding sequence is TGTGCCAGCAGTTGGCCGGGAGTCACCGGGGAGCTGTTTTTT.

The J gene is TRBJ1-1, the V gene TRBV28, with a weak D call TRBD1 (5 bases). CDR3 length equals 16 residues. Trimming took 4 bases from V and 0 from J, leaving 15 bases between them. The germline V gene encodes CDR1 MDHEN and CDR2 SYDVKM. As DNA, the CDR3 is TGTGCCAGCAGTTATCTCCAGGGACTCTTGAACACTGAAGCTTTCTTT. Translated, it gives CASSYLQGLLNTEAFF. Based on the CDR3 plus reference TRBV28 and TRBJ1-1, the full variable domain is DVKVTQSSRYLVKRTGEKVFLECVQDMDHENMFWYRQDPGLGLRLIYFSYDVKMKEKGDIPEGYSVSREKKERFSLILESASTNQTSMYLCASSYLQGLLNTEAFFGQGTRLTVV.

V and J are TRBV3-1 (or the pseudogene TRBV3-2) and TRBJ1-2; possible D gene TRBD1, 5 bases. Germline V gene sequence: CDR1 LGHDT, CDR2 YNNKEL (reference sequence). CDR3 length equals 15 residues. V was clipped by 4 bases and J by 3 bases, with 15 bases between them. Here the CDR3 DNA reads TGTGCCAGCAGCCCGAGGAGAGACAGTCACTATGGCTACACCTTC. Translating gives CASSPRRDSHYGYTF.

The chain combines TRBV24-1 with TRBJ1-2; TRBD1 matches 8 bases. The CDR3 extends over 15 amino acids. CDR1 is KGHDR, CDR2 SFDVKD, per germline. Trimming took 7 bases from V and 2 from J; bases not matched to a gene: 8. The CDR3 region is CATRATGGRNYGYTF. CDR3 bases: TGTGCCACCAGGGCAACAGGGGGACGAAACTATGGCTACACCTTC.

The chain has TRBV19 and TRBJ1-5, with 9 bases lining up with TRBD1. Germline trimming cut 5 bases from V and 7 bases from J; bases unmatched to any gene: 6. The CDR3 is 14 amino acids. Germline values: CDR1 LNHDA, CDR2 SQIVND (reference sequence). CDR3 loop: CASSFRDRVQPQHF. In nucleotides, the CDR3 is TGTGCCAGTAGTTTTCGGGACAGGGTCCAGCCCCAGCATTTT.

The chain is built from TRBV19 and TRBJ1-2; 7 bases agree with TRBD1. Trimming at V came to 8 bases and at J to 8 bases, leaving 11 bases not matched to a gene. In germline, CDR1 is LNHDA, CDR2 SQIVND (reference sequence). This CDR3 comprises 13 residues. The DNA for the CDR3 is TGTGCCAGTCAAACCGGAGGGGGCAGGGGCTACACCTTC. Protein product: CASQTGGGRGYTF.

This clone was detected a few times. The rearrangement uses TRBV27 and TRBJ1-5; D remains ambiguous. The V gene lost 0 bases and the J gene lost 6 bases, with 6 bases spanning the gap. The CDR3 sequence is 13 residues long. Germline CDR1 and CDR2: MNHEY and SMNVEV (reference sequence). The CDR3 sequence: CASSLSWGQPQHF. In DNA, the CDR3 is TGTGCCAGCAGTTTATCGTGGGGTCAGCCCCAGCATTTT.

This sequence joins TRBV4-3 and TRBJ2-1; 12 bases align to TRBD2. Germline V gene data show CDR1 as LGHNA and CDR2 as YSLEER. The CDR3 extends over 15 amino acids. Unmatched junction bases numbered 5, after V lost 4 bases and J lost 7 bases. In DNA, the CDR3 is TGCGCCAGCAGCCTGCTAGCGGGGGGGCTAAATGAGCAGTTCTTC. This sequence encodes CASSLLAGGLNEQFF.

The chain combines TRBV6-5 with TRBJ2-1; D tentatively reads TRBD1 or TRBD2 (5 bases each). V was trimmed by 4 bases and J by 3 bases, leaving 10 bases between them. Germline-derived CDR1 and CDR2 are MNHEY and SVGAGI. This CDR3 has 14 amino acids. The chain's CDR3 is CASSFRDGYNEQFF. CDR3 nucleotides: TGTGCCAGCAGTTTTCGGGACGGCTACAATGAGCAGTTCTTC.

The chain employs TRBV29-1 and TRBJ2-5; D is ambiguous. V lost 6 bases and J lost 5, with 10 bases in between. Germline V CDR1 and CDR2: SQVTM, ANQGSEA. CDR3 length: 11 residues. CDR3 coding DNA: TGCAGCGTGTTAGATCCGGAGACCCAGTACTTC. Its translation: CSVLDPETQYF.

The genes are TRBV9 and TRBJ2-7; the D gene is possibly TRBD1 (6 bases). V lost 0 bases and J lost 2, with 9 bases in between. The CDR3 sequence is 14 residues long. Germline V CDR1 and CDR2: SGDLS, YYNGEE. DNA for the CDR3: TGTGCCAGCAGCGTAGCGGCAGGGGCCTACGAGCAGTACTTC. Residues: CASSVAAGAYEQYF.

The chain employs TRBV24-1 and TRBJ2-1, with D possibly TRBD1 on 6 matching bases. This CDR3 contains 16 residues. Germline CDR1 reads KGHDR; CDR2 reads SFDVKD. The V gene lost 1 base and the J gene lost 8 bases, with 17 bases spanning the gap. The CDR3 sequence is CATSDFQGLYTDEQFF. CDR3 bases: TGTGCCACCAGTGATTTCCAGGGGTTATATACGGATGAGCAGTTCTTC.

V is TRBV5-4 and J is TRBJ2-1, with 8 bases aligning to TRBD2. The germline V gene has CDR1 SGHNT and CDR2 YYREEE (reference sequence). The CDR3 contains 13 residues. With 8 bases clipped from V and 5 bases from J, the junction kept 6 bases outside the gene matches. CDR3 nucleotide sequence: TGTGCCAGTCGGGGGGGCCCAAACAATGAGCAGTTCTTC. Translation gives CASRGGPNNEQFF.

This sequence joins TRBV9 and TRBJ1-2, with D maybe TRBD1 (6 bases). The CDR3 has 14 amino acids. Looked up from germline, CDR1 is SGDLS and CDR2 is YYNGEE. Trimming took off 4 bases at V and 5 bases at J, with 15 bases between the two ends. In DNA, the CDR3 is TGTGCCAGCAGCCAGGGGAGGGAGTCGTATGGCTACACCTTC. Translated: CASSQGRESYGYTF.

V gene TRBV2 combines with J gene TRBJ2-7, with TRBD1 matching 8 bases. Per germline, CDR1 SNHLY and CDR2 FYNNEI. The CDR3 has 13 amino acids. After removal of 11 bases from V and 4 bases from J, the junction contained 10 bases not matched to a gene. The CDR3 loop is CAGTGQGGYEQYF. The CDR3 DNA follows: TGTGCCGGCACAGGACAGGGTGGGTACGAGCAGTACTTC. The variable domain in full, completed from reference TRBV2 and TRBJ2-7, reads EPEVTQTPSHQVTQMGQEVILRCVPISNHLYFYWYRQILGQKVEFLVSFYNNEISEKSEIFDDQFSVERPDGSNFTLKIRSTKLEDSAMYFCAGTGQGGYEQYFGPGTRLTVT.